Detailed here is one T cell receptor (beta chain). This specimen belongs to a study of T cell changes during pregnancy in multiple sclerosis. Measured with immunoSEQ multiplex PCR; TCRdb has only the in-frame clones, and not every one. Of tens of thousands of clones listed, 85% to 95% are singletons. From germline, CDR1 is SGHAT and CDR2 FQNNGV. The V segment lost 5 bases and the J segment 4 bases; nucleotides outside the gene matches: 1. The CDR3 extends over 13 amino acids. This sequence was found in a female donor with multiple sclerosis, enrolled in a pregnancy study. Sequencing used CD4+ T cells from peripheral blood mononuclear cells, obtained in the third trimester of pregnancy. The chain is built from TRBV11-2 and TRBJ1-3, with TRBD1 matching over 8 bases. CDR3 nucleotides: TGTGCCAGCAGCGGACAGGGCGGAAACACCATATATTTT. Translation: CASSGQGGNTIYF. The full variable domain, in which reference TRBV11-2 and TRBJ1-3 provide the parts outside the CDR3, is EAGVAQSPRYKIIEKRQSVAFWCNPISGHATLYWYQQILGQGPKLLIQFQNNGVVDDSQLPKDRFSAERLKGVDSTLKIQPAKLEDSAVYLCASSGQGGNTIYFGEGSWLTVV.